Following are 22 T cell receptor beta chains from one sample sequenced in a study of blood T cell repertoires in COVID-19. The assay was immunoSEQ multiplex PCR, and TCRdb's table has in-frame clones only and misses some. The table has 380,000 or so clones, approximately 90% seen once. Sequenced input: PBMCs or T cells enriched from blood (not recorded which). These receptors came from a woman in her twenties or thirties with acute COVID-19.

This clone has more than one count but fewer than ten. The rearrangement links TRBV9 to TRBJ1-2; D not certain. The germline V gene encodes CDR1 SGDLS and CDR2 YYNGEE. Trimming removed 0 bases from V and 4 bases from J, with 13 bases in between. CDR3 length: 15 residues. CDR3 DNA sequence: TGTGCCAGCAGCGTAGGTTCTACACTAGCCTATGGCTACACCTTC. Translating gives CASSVGSTLAYGYTF.

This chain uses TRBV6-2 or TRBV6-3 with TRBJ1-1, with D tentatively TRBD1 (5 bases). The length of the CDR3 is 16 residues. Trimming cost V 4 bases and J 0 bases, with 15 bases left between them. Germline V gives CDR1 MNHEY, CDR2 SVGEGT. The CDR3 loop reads CASSFRTGGLNTEAFF. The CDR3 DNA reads TGTGCCAGCAGTTTTCGGACCGGGGGTCTGAACACTGAAGCTTTCTTT.

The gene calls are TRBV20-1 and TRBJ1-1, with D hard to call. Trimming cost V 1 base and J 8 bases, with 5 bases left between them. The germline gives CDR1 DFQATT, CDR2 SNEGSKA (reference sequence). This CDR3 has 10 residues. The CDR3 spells CSARGMEAFF. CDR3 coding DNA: TGCAGTGCTAGAGGTATGGAAGCTTTCTTT.

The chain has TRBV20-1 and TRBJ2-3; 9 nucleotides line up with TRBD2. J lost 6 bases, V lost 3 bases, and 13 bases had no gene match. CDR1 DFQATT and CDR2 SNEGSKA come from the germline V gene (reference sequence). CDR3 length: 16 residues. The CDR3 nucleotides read TGCAGTGCTAGTCCGGACGAGCGGGGGGTAGGGGATACGCAGTATTTT. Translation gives CSASPDERGVGDTQYF.

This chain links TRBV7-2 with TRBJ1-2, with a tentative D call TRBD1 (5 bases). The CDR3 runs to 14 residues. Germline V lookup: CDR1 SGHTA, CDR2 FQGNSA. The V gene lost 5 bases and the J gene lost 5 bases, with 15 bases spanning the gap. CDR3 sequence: CASSQTGGYYGYTF. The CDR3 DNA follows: TGTGCCAGCAGCCAGACGGGGGGATATTATGGCTACACCTTC.

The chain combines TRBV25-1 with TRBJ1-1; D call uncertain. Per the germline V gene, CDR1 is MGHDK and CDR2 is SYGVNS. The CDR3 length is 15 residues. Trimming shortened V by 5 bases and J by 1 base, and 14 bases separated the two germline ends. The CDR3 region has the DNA TGTGCCAGCAGTTCACGAGGAGAGGGGAACACTGAAGCTTTCTTT. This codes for CASSSRGEGNTEAFF.

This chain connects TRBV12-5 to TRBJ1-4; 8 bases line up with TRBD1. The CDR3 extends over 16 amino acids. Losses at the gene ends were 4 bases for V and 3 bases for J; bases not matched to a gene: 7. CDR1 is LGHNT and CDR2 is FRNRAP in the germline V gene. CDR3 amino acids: CASGWLTGGANEKLFF. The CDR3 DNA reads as TGTGCTAGTGGTTGGCTAACAGGGGGGGCTAATGAAAAACTGTTTTTT.

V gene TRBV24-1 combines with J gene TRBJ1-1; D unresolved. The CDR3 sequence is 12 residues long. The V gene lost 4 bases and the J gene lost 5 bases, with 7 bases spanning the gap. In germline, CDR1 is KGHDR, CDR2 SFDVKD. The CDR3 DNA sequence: TGTGCCACCAGTGACCCCGGGACTGAAGCTTTCTTT. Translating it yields CATSDPGTEAFF.

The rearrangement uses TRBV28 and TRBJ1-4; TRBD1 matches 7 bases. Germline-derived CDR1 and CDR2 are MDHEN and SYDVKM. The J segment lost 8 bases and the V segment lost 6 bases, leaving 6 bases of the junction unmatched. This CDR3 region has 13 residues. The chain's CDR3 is CASRRDSLEKLFF. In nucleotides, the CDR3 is TGTGCCAGCAGACGGGACAGCCTCGAAAAACTGTTTTTT.

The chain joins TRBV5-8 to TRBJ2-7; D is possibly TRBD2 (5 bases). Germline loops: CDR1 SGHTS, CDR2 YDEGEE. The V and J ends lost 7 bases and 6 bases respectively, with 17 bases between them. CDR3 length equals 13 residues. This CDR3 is CASARLGGFEQYF. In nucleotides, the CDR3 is TGTGCCAGCGCCAGGTTAGGAGGCTTCGAGCAGTACTTC.

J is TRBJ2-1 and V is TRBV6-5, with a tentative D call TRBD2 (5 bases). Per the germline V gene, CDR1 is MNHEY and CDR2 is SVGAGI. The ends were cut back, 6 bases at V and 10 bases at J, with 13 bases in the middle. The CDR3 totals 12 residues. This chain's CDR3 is CASSPEGFEQFF. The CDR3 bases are TGTGCCAGCAGCCCCGAGGGCTTCGAGCAGTTCTTC.

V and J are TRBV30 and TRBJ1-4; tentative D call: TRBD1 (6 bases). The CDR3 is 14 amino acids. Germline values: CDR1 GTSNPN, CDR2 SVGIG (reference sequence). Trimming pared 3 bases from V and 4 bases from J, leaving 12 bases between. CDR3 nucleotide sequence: TGTGCCTGGAGGACCGGGACACTTAATGAAAAACTGTTTTTT. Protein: CAWRTGTLNEKLFF.

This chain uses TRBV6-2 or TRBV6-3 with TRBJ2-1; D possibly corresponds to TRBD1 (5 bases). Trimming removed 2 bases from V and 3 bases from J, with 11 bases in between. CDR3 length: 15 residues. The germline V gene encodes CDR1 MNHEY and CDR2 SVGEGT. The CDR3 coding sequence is TGTGCCAGCAGTTACGGGGCTAGTGTCTACAATGAGCAGTTCTTC. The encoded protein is CASSYGASVYNEQFF.

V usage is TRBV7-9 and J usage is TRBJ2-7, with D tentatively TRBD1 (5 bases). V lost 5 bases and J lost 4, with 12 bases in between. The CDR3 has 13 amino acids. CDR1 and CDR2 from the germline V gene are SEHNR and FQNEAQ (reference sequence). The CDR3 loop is CASSPPTAYEQYF. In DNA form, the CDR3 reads TGTGCCAGCAGCCCCCCGACAGCATACGAGCAGTACTTC.

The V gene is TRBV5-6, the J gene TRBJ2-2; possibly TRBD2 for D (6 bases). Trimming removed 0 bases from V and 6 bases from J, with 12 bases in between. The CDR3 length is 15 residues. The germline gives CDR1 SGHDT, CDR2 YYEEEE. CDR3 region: CASSLDRRASGELFF. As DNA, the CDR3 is TGTGCCAGCAGCTTGGATAGGAGGGCGTCCGGGGAGCTGTTTTTT. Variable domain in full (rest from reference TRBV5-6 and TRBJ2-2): DAGVTQSPTHLIKTRGQQVTLRCSPKSGHDTVSWYQQALGQGPQFIFQYYEEEERQRGNFPDRFSGHQFPNYSSELNVNALLLGDSALYLCASSLDRRASGELFFGEGSRLTVL.

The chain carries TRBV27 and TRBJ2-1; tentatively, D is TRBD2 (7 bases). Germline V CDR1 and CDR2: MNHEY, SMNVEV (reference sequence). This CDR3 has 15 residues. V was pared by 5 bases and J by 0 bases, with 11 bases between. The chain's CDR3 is CASSDRGGSYNEQFF. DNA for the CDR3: TGTGCCAGCAGTGATAGGGGGGGCTCCTACAATGAGCAGTTCTTC.

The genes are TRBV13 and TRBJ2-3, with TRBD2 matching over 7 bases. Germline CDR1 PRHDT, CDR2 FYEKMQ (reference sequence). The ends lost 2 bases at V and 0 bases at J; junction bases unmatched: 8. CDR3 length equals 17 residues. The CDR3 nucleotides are TGTGCCAGCAGCTTACATTGGAGCGGGGAAAGCACAGATACGCAGTATTTT. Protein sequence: CASSLHWSGESTDTQYF.

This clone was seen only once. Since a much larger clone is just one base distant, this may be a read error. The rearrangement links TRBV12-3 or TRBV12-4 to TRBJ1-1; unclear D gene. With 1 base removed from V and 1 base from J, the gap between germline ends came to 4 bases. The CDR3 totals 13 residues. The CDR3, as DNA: TGTGCCAGCAGTTTAGGCGAGAACACTGAAGCTTTCTTT. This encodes CASSLGENTEAFF.

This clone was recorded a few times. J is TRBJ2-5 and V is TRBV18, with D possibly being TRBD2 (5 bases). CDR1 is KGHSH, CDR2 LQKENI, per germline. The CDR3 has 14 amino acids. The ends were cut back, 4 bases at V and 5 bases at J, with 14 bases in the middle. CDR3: CASSLSRGSETQYF. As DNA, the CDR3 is TGTGCCAGCTCACTTTCTCGCGGGTCTGAGACCCAGTACTTC.

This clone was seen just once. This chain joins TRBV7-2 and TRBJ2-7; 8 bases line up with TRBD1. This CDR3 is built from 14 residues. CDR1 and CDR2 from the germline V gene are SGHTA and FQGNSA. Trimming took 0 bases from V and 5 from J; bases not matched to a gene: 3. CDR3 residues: CASSLAQGVNEQYF. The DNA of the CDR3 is TGTGCCAGCAGCTTAGCACAGGGGGTCAACGAGCAGTACTTC.

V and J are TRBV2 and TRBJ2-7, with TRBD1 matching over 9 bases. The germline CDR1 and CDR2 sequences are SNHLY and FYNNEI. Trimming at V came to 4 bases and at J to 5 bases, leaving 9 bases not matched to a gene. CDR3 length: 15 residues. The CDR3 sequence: CASSGEGQGLHEQYF. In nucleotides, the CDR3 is TGTGCCAGCAGTGGGGAGGGACAGGGTCTCCACGAGCAGTACTTC.

The CDR3 protein is CASFAGGAGDTEAFF. CDR3 bases: TGTGCCAGCTTCGCGGGGGGCGCTGGTGACACTGAAGCTTTCTTT. The chain uses TRBV28 and TRBJ1-1, with D perhaps matching TRBD1 (6 bases). Germline V gene data show CDR1 as MDHEN and CDR2 as SYDVKM. The CDR3 is 15 residues long. Trimming cost V 8 bases and J 3 bases, with 19 bases left between them.